Below, one TCR beta chain is given with its context. There is no known antigen for this receptor. Per-base qualities were not stored, and no clone one base away is much larger. Collaborating institutions collected whole blood in K2EDTA tubes following their own protocols. For TCRbeta analysis, collaborators shipped samples as frozen whole blood, isolated PBMCs, or DNA extracted from either of those sample types. The CDR3 runs 14 residues from the cysteine to the phenylalanine. CDR3 DNA is the only sequence kept; it has 42 bases, read in frame from the first base. Per the germline V gene, SGHTA is the CDR1 and FQGTGA is the CDR2. V is cut by 7 bases and J by 2 bases, and the space between the germline ends is 12 bases. The sample belongs to a study of blood T cell repertoires in COVID-19 (dated by TCRdb to 2020 to 2021). In the study overall: Samples from collaborators originated in the United States, Italy and Spain and spanned both the acute and convalescent phases of COVID-19. Sample metadata almost always included a de-identified subject ID, COVID-19 status, age in years and sex. Deeply sampled blood TCRbeta repertoires from subjects exposed to, actively infected with, or recovered from COVID-19 were included in the dataset. The repertoires were released in a freely available public database meant as a resource for research on the immune response to SARS-CoV-2. The material from the prospective study consisted of cDNA or gDNA derived from T cells, B-cell-depleted T cells, or PBMCs. HLA class I and class II types, where available, came from metadata supplied by the sample provider rather than from assay-based typing. The samples were drawn from two sources: the first 160 participants of the ongoing ImmuneRACE study, and 1,000 to 1,500 subjects contributed by 6 global collaborators.

The immunoSEQ Assay, a bias-controlled multiplex PCR, was used to amplify TCRbeta CDR3 regions from genomic DNA. In the paper's pipeline: Within the assay, amplification of reference gene primers was used to estimate how many nucleated cells each sample contained. To quantify the absolute abundance of each unique TCRbeta CDR3 rearrangement, sequence reads were collapsed and filtered. For each sample, productive Simpson clonality was calculated as the square root of Simpson's diversity index across productive rearrangements. What TCRdb holds here is the immuneACCESS table cut down to in-frame rearrangements. Part of the clones is not present; checked against another copy, under half of the missing clones reflect an unresolved V gene, and the others are unexplained. The D gene and trimming were derived from the DNA, and the V and J assignments and clone size from that table. The sample table shows approximately 190,000 clones, and approximately 92% are seen once. The ten top clones hold about 0.54% of the sample.

Broad study findings and their caveats: How much clinical and demographic metadata was included differed by source and by participant, and the metadata was provided uncurated.

The chain was built from TRBV7-3 and TRBJ2-1; the D gene is perhaps TRBD1, from 7 matching bases. The sequenced sample consisted of peripheral blood. This clonotype originated in a middle-aged man with acute or convalescent COVID-19. The DNA is TGTGCCAGCACCCAGGGGGGACCCTACAATGAGCAGTTCTTC. Its translation reads: CASTQGGPYNEQFF. The reference TRBV7-3 and TRBJ2-1 proteins fill in what lies around the CDR3, so the full variable domain reads GAGVSQTPSNKVTEKGKYVELRCDPISGHTALYWYRQSLGQGPEFLIYFQGTGAADDSGLPNDRFFAVRPEGSVSTLKIQRTERGDSAVYLCASTQGGPYNEQFFGPGTRLTVL.